This entry is about one TCR beta chain. Libraries were prepared by immunoSEQ multiplex PCR; TCRdb keeps only in-frame clonotypes and omits some of them. Of tens of thousands of clones listed, roughly nine tenths are singletons. Germline CDR1 is ENHRY and CDR2 is SYGVKD. The CDR3 has 15 amino acids. Trimming removed 3 bases from V and 2 bases from J, with 11 bases in between. The entry originates in a study of OX40 agonist ivuxolimab in advanced cancers. This specimen consisted of CD4+ or CD8+ T cells sorted from blood, obtained in a trial of the OX40 agonist ivuxolimab. The TCR sequence derives from an adult with an advanced solid tumor such as melanoma, head and neck, liver or kidney cancer. The V gene is TRBV10-3, the J gene TRBJ2-1, with D uncertain. The CDR3 DNA follows: TGTGCCATCAGTGATGTCCAGTACCCCTACAATGAGCAGTTCTTC. Translated, it gives CAISDVQYPYNEQFF.